Each of the 7 T cell receptor beta chains below was sequenced from the same sample in a study of cytomegalovirus exposure and HLA in healthy donors. Data came from immunoSEQ multiplex PCR; TCRdb stores just in-frame clones and leaves some out. The sample shows around 300,000 clones, over 75% of them seen only once. What was sequenced was PBMCs. The receptors were gathered from a man aged 25-40 years in good health and CMV-seronegative.

The CDR3 DNA is TGCGCCAGCAGTGACTACGGTGCTATGAACACTGAAGCTTTCTTT. As protein: CASSDYGAMNTEAFF. The genes are TRBV10-1 and TRBJ1-1; no firm D call. Germline lookup yields CDR1 WNHNN and CDR2 SYGVQD (reference sequence). The CDR3 length is 15 residues. The V end was cut by 3 bases, the J end by 0 bases, with 11 bases between.

The V call is TRBV7-9, the J call TRBJ1-1, with TRBD1 matching 10 bases. The V gene end was trimmed by 4 bases and the J gene end by 3 bases; junction bases not matched to a gene: 5. The CDR3 contains 15 residues. CDR1 SEHNR and CDR2 FQNEAQ come from the germline V gene (reference sequence). The CDR3 reads CASSSRGQGYTEAFF. CDR3 coding DNA: TGTGCCAGCAGCTCCCGGGGACAGGGGTACACTGAAGCTTTCTTT.

The genes are TRBV5-1 and TRBJ2-7; 10 nucleotides agree with TRBD1. Germline CDR1 reads SGHRS; CDR2 reads YFSETQ. J lost 4 bases, V lost 3 bases, and 7 bases had no gene match. The CDR3 is made up of 15 amino acids. The CDR3 nucleotides read TGCGCCAGCAGCTGGGGACAGGGGCCATTGTACGAGCAGTACTTC. Translating gives CASSWGQGPLYEQYF.

V is TRBV6-1 and J is TRBJ2-6; 9 positions match TRBD1. The CDR3 is 16 residues long. Trimming at V came to 0 bases and at J to 8 bases, leaving 5 bases not matched to a gene. Per the germline V gene, CDR1 is MNHNS and CDR2 is SASEGT. CDR3 amino acids: CASSEAMGQGSNVLTF. DNA of the CDR3: TGTGCCAGCAGTGAAGCGATGGGACAGGGATCCAACGTCCTGACTTTC.

The V and J genes are TRBV9 and TRBJ2-5; TRBD1 aligns across 7 bases. CDR1 is SGDLS, CDR2 YYNGEE, per germline. Trimming took 0 bases from V and 0 from J; bases not matched to a gene: 5. There are 16 residues in the CDR3. CDR3 nucleotide sequence: TGTGCCAGCAGCGTAGATCCGGGACAGTACCAAGAGACCCAGTACTTC. This gives the protein CASSVDPGQYQETQYF. Full variable domain (missing parts from reference TRBV9 and TRBJ2-5): DSGVTQTPKHLITATGQRVTLRCSPRSGDLSVYWYQQSLDQGLQFLIQYYNGEERAKGNILERFSAQQFPDLHSELNLSSLELGDSALYFCASSVDPGQYQETQYFGPGTRLLVL.

J is TRBJ2-7 and V is TRBV6-6; D possibly corresponds to TRBD2 (5 bases). CDR3 length equals 14 residues. Germline V gives CDR1 MNHNY, CDR2 SVGAGI (reference sequence). Trimming stripped 0 bases from V and 5 bases from J, with 11 bases between. CDR3 nucleotides: TGTGCCAGCAGTTACTCTGAGAGGGTCCACGAGCAGTACTTC. This translates into CASSYSERVHEQYF.

The table lists this clone with a count of one. V usage is TRBV18 and J usage is TRBJ2-5, with 7 positions matching TRBD1. Per the germline V gene, CDR1 is KGHSH and CDR2 is LQKENI. V gave up 2 bases and J gave up 2 bases; unmatched junction bases: 5. This CDR3 has 15 residues. The chain's CDR3 is CASSPGQAPQETQYF. The CDR3 DNA reads as TGTGCCAGCTCACCAGGACAGGCTCCACAAGAGACCCAGTACTTC. The variable domain in full, completed from reference TRBV18 and TRBJ2-5, reads NAGVMQNPRHLVRRRGQEARLRCSPMKGHSHVYWYRQLPEEGLKFMVYLQKENIIDESGMPKERFSAEFPKEGPSILRIQQVVRGDSAAYFCASSPGQAPQETQYFGPGTRLLVL.